This T cell receptor (beta chain) was profiled in a study of cytotoxic CD8 clonotypes in ibrutinib-treated CLL. A single count supports this clone. Libraries were prepared by immunoSEQ multiplex PCR; TCRdb keeps only in-frame clonotypes and omits some of them. The sample contains about 30,000 clones, 45% to 65% of which appear only once. The length of the CDR3 is 17 residues. V gave up 2 bases and J gave up 3 bases, with 18 bases separating them. CDR1 and CDR2 (germline): SGHDT, YYEEEE. The chain has TRBV5-6 and TRBJ2-1, with D tentatively TRBD1 or TRBD2 (5 bases each). This receptor was taken from a human donor with chronic lymphocytic leukemia. Specimen: PBMCs, collected before ibrutinib treatment. This CDR3 is CASSLAIGEPRYNEQFF. CDR3 nucleotides: TGTGCCAGCAGCTTAGCAATAGGGGAGCCCCGCTACAATGAGCAGTTCTTC.